The 2 T cell receptor beta chains presented below share a single source sample, sequenced in a study of persistence of HIV-infected CD4 T cells. Their recognized antigens are unknown. This was the immunoSEQ version 4 assay in survey mode. Profiling relied on immunoSEQ multiplex PCR, and the TCRdb table lists in-frame clones only, not all of them. Of about 36,000 clones in the sample, approximately 81% were seen once. Overlapping HIV-1 Gag 15-mer peptides at about 1 ug per peptide per mL were used. CD40L/CD69 double-negative CD45RO-high memory CD4+ T cells were collected. This sample comprised cultured CD4+ T cells from PBMCs, obtained from a patient who received antiretroviral therapy. Receptors were obtained from an adult with HIV. The donor label of this sample is uncertain.

The chain couples TRBV2 to TRBJ2-1; D gene uncertain. This CDR3 spans 13 amino acids. Germline V gene data show CDR1 as SNHLY and CDR2 as FYNNEI. Trimming removed 5 bases from V and 7 bases from J, with 12 bases in between. DNA for the CDR3: TGTGCCAGCAGTATGGAAGGTGGAAATGAGCAGTTCTTC. Translation: CASSMEGGNEQFF.

The rearrangement links TRBV4-1 to TRBJ1-4, with TRBD1 matching over 8 bases. The length of the CDR3 is 16 residues. CDR1 is MGHRA and CDR2 is YSYEKL in the germline V gene. After removal of 3 bases from V and 2 bases from J, the junction contained 5 bases not matched to a gene. The CDR3 region has the DNA TGCGCCAGCAGCCAGTCAGGGGGCGTCACTAATGAAAAACTGTTTTTT. Protein sequence: CASSQSGGVTNEKLFF.